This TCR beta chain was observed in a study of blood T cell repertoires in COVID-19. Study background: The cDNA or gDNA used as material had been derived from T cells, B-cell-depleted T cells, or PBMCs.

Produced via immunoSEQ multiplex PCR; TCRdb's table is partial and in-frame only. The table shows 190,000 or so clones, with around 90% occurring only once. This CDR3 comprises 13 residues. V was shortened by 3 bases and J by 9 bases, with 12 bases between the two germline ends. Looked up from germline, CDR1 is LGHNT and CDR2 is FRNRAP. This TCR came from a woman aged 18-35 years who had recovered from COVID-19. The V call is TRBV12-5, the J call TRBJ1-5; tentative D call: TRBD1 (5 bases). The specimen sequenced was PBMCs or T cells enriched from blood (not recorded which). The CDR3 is CASGLQAQVPQHF. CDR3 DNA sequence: TGTGCTAGTGGTTTACAGGCTCAAGTGCCCCAGCATTTT.